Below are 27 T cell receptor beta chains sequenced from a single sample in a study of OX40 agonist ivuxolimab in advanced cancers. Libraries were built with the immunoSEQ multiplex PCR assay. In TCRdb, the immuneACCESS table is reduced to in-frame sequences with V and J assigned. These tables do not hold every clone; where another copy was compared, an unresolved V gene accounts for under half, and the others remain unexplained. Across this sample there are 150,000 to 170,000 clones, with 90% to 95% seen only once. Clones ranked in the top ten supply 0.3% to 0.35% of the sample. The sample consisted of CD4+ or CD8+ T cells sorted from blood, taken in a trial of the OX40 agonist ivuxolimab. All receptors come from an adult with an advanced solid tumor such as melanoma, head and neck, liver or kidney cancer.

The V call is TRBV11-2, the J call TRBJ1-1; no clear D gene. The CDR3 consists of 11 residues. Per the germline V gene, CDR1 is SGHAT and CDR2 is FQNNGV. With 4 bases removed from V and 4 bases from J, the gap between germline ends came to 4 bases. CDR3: CASSSFTEAFF. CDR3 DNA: TGTGCCAGCAGCTCTTTCACTGAAGCTTTCTTT.

The CDR3 is CASSDDNTGELFF. The DNA of the CDR3 is TGTGCCAGCAGTGATGACAACACCGGGGAGCTGTTTTTT. V gene TRBV6-1 combines with J gene TRBJ2-2; D not resolved. The CDR3 has 13 amino acids. Trimming cost V 3 bases and J 2 bases, with 4 bases left between them. Germline values: CDR1 MNHNS, CDR2 SASEGT.

DNA of the CDR3: TGTGCCAGCAGCTTAGGGCTAGGATCGAACATTCAGTACTTC. Translation: CASSLGLGSNIQYF. The rearrangement joins TRBV7-2 to TRBJ2-4, with D unclear. From germline, CDR1 is SGHTA and CDR2 FQGNSA. V was shortened by 1 base and J by 7 bases, with 11 bases between the two germline ends. The CDR3 sequence is 14 residues long. Full variable domain (outside the CDR3, taken from reference TRBV7-2 and TRBJ2-4): GAGVSQSPSNKVTEKGKDVELRCDPISGHTALYWYRQSLGQGLEFLIYFQGNSAPDKSGLPSDRFSAERTGGSVSTLTIQRTQQEDSAVYLCASSLGLGSNIQYFGAGTRLSVL.

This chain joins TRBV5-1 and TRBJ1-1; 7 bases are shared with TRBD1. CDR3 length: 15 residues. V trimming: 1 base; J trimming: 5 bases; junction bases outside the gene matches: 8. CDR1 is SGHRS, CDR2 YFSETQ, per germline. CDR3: CASSLRADRETEAFF. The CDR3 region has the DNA TGCGCCAGCAGCTTGCGGGCTGACAGGGAGACTGAAGCTTTCTTT.

The CDR3 protein is CASSGGPGGNQPQHF. CDR3 nucleotide sequence: TGTGCCAGCAGCGGGGGGCCCGGAGGCAATCAGCCCCAGCATTTT. This chain uses TRBV5-4 with TRBJ1-5; maybe TRBD1 (6 bases). This CDR3 has 15 amino acids. The germline V gene encodes CDR1 SGHNT and CDR2 YYREEE (reference sequence). V lost 4 bases and J lost 2, with 13 bases in between.

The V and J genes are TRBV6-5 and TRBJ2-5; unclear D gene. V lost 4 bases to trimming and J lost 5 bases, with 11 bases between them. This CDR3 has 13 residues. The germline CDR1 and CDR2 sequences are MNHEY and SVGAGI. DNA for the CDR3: TGTGCCAGCAGTTTCCCCGGGTTGGAGACCCAGTACTTC. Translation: CASSFPGLETQYF.

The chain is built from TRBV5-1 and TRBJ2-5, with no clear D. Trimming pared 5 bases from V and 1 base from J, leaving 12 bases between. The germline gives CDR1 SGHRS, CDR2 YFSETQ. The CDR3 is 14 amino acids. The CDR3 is CASSSQPSQETQYF. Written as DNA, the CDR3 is TGCGCCAGCAGTAGTCAGCCTTCCCAAGAGACCCAGTACTTC. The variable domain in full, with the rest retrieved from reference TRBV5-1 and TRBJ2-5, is KAGVTQTPRYLIKTRGQQVTLSCSPISGHRSVSWYQQTPGQGLQFLFEYFSETQRNKGNFPGRFSGRQFSNSRSEMNVSTLELGDSALYLCASSSQPSQETQYFGPGTRLLVL.

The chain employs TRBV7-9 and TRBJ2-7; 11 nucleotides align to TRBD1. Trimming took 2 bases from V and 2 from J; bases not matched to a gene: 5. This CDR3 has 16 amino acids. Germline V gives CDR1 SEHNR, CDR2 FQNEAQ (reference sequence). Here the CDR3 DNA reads TGTGCCAGCAGCTTAACTCCGGGACAGGGGGCCTACGAGCAGTACTTC. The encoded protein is CASSLTPGQGAYEQYF.

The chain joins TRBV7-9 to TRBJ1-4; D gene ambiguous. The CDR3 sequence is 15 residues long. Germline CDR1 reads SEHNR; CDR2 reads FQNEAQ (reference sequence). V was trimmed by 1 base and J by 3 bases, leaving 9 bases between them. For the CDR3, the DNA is TGTGCCAGCAGCTTAGAGGGAGGTGCTAATGAAAAACTGTTTTTT. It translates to CASSLEGGANEKLFF.

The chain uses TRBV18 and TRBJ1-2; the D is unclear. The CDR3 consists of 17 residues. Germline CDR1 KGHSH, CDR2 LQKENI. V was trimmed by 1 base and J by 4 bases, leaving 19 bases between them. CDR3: CASSPRLPREAAYGYTF. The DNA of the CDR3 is TGTGCCAGCTCACCACGGCTGCCGAGGGAAGCCGCCTATGGCTACACCTTC.

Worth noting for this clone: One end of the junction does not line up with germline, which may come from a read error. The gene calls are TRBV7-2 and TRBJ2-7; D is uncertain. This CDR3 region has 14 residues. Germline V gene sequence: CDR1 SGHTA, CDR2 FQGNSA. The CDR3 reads CASTLDAGTYEQYF. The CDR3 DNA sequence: TGTGCCAGCACCTTAGATGCTGGGACCTACGAGCAGTACTTC.

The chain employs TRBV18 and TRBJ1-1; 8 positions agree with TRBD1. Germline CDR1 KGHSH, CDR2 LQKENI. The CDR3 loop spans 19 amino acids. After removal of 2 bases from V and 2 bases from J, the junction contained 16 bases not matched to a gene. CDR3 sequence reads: CASSPNRQGKGATNTEAFF. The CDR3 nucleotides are TGTGCCAGCTCACCAAATCGACAGGGGAAGGGGGCAACAAACACTGAAGCTTTCTTT.

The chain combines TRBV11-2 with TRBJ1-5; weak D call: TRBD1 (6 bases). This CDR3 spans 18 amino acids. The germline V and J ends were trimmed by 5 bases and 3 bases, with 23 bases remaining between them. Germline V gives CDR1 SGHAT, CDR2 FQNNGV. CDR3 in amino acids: CASSLRPGGPVNNQPQHF. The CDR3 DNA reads TGTGCCAGCAGCCTGCGGCCGGGGGGCCCAGTGAACAATCAGCCCCAGCATTTT.

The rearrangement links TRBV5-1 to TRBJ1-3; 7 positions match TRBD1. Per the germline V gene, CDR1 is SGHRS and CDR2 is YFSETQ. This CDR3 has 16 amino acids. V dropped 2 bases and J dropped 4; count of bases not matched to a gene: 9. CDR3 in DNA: TGCGCCAGCAGCTTCGGGACAGTATCTTCGGGAAACACCATATATTTT. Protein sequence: CASSFGTVSSGNTIYF.

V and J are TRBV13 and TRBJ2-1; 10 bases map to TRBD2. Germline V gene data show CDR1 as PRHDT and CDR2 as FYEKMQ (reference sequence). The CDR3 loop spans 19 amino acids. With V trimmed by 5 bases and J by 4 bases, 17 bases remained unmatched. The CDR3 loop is CASSPNRLPAGGQYNEQFF. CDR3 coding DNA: TGTGCCAGCAGCCCGAATAGGCTCCCAGCGGGAGGGCAGTACAATGAGCAGTTCTTC.

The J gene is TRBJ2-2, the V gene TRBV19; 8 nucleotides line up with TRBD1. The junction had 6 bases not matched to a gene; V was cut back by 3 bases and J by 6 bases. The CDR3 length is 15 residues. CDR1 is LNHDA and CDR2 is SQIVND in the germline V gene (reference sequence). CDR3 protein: CASSIRDRKAGELFF. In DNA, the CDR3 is TGTGCCAGTAGTATCCGGGACAGGAAAGCCGGGGAGCTGTTTTTT.

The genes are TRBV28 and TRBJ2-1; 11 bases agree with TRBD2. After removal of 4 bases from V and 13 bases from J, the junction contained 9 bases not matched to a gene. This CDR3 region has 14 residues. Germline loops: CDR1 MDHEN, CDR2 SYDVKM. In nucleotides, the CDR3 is TGTGCCAGCAGTTCCAGGACTAGCGGGCGAACCCAGTTCTTC. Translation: CASSSRTSGRTQFF.

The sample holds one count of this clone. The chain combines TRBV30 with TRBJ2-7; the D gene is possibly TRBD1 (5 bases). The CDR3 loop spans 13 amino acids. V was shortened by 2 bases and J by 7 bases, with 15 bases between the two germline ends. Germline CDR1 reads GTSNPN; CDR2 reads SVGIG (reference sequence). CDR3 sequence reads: CAWSPQGAGEQYF. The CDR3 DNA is TGTGCCTGGAGTCCCCAAGGGGCAGGAGAGCAGTACTTC.

The CDR3 protein is CAAEGNYGYTF. The CDR3, as DNA: TGTGCCGCGGAGGGTAACTATGGCTACACCTTC. The J gene is TRBJ1-2, the V gene TRBV6-1; D uncertain. Per germline, CDR1 MNHNS and CDR2 SASEGT. The CDR3 sequence is 11 residues long. V was pared by 11 bases and J by 1 base, with 8 bases between.

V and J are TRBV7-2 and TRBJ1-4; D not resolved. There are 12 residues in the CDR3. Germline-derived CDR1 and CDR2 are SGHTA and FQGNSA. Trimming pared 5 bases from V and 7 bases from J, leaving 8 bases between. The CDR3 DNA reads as TGTGCCAGCAGCCCGCGGACTGAAAAACTGTTTTTT. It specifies CASSPRTEKLFF.

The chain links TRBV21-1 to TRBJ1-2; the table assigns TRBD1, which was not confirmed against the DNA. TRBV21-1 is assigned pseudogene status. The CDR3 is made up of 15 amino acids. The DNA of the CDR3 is TGTGCCAGCAGCAAAAGGGGACAGGGGGCTGGCGGCTACACCTTC. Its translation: CASSKRGQGAGGYTF.

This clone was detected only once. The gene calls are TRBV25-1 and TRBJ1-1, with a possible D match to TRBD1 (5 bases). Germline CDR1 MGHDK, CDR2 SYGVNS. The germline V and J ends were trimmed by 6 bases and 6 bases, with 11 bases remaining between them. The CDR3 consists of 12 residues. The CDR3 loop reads CASRSGTAEAFF. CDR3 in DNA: TGTGCCAGCAGGTCGGGGACCGCTGAAGCTTTCTTT. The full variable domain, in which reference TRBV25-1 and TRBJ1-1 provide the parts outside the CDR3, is EADIYQTPRYLVIGTGKKITLECSQTMGHDKMYWYQQDPGMELHLIHYSYGVNSTEKGDLSSESTVSRIRTEHFPLTLESARPSHTSQYLCASRSGTAEAFFGQGTRLTVV.

The CDR3 bases are TGTGCCAGCAGCCCAGGACAAATCCAAGAGACCCAGTACTTC. It specifies CASSPGQIQETQYF. The chain uses TRBV9 and TRBJ2-5, with D perhaps matching TRBD1 (5 bases). CDR1 is SGDLS, CDR2 YYNGEE, per germline. The length of the CDR3 is 14 residues. V was trimmed by 4 bases and J by 1 base, leaving 11 bases between them.

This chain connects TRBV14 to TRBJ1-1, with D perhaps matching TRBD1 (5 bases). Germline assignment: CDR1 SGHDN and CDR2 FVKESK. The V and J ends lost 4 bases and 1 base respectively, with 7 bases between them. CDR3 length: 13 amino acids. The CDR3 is CASSLQGNTEAFF. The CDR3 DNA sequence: TGTGCCAGCAGCCTTCAGGGGAACACTGAAGCTTTCTTT.

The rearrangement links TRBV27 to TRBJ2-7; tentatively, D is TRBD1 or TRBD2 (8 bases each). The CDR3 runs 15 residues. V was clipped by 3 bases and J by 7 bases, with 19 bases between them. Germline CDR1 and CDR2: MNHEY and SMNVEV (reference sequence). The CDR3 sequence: CASSFQGAGGWEQYF. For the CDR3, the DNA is TGTGCCAGCAGTTTTCAGGGGGCGGGGGGCTGGGAGCAGTACTTC.

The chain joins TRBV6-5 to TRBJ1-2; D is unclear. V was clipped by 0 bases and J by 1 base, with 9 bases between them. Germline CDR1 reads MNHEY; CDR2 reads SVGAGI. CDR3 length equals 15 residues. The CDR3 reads CASSYSPGLNYGYTF. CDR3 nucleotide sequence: TGTGCCAGCAGTTACTCGCCCGGCCTTAACTATGGCTACACCTTC.

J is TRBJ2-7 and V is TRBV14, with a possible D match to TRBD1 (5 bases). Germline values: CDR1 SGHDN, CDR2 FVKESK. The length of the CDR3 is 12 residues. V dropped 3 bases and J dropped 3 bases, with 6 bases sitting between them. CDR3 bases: TGTGCCAGCAGCCAGGACAACTACGAGCAGTACTTC. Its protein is CASSQDNYEQYF.